These T cell receptor beta chains were read from a single sample in a study of beta chain features in type 1 diabetes. Some clones are missing from TCRdb's copy, which holds only in-frame ones; the method was immunoSEQ multiplex PCR. The sample consists of 640,000 or so clones, 13% of them appearing once. Sequenced sample: naive CD4+ T cells from blood. Every receptor here comes from a man aged 18 to 29 with type 1 diabetes. Each CDR3 is given with its conserved first and last residue. D genes are given only for firm matches. Clone size appears in some rows only: once, few, many, or a class for an expanded clone.

V: TRBV6-1
J: TRBJ2-1
D: TRBD1
size: once
length: 17
CDR3: CASSGGTVTPRANEQFF
DNA: TGTGCCAGCAGTGGGGGGACAGTAACCCCGAGGGCCAATGAGCAGTTCTTC

V: TRBV15
J: TRBJ2-1
D: TRBD2
size: few
length: 15
CDR3: CATSSRLAGDNEQFF
DNA: TGTGCCACCAGCAGCAGGCTAGCGGGTGACAATGAGCAGTTCTTC

V: TRBV5-1
J: TRBJ1-2
D: TRBD1
size: NA
length: 12
CDR3: CASRQGVNGYTF
DNA: TGCGCCAGCCGACAGGGAGTGAATGGCTACACCTTC

V: TRBV29-1
J: TRBJ2-3
D: NA
size: few
length: 14
CDR3: CSAPSIFDTDTQYF
DNA: TGCAGCGCACCTTCGATATTCGATACAGATACGCAGTATTTT

V: TRBV9
J: TRBJ2-1
D: TRBD1
size: NA
length: 12
CDR3: CASRNRQGKKFF
DNA: TGTGCCAGCAGGAACCGACAGGGAAAAAAGTTCTTC

V: TRBV6-6
J: TRBJ2-7
D: NA
size: few
length: 15
CDR3: CASTTHRSELYEQYF
DNA: TGTGCCAGCACCACACACCGGAGCGAACTCTACGAGCAGTACTTC

V: TRBV30
J: TRBJ1-6
D: NA
size: NA
length: 14
CDR3: CAWSMGLLNLPLHF
DNA: TGTGCCTGGAGTATGGGACTGCTCAATTTACCCCTCCACTTT

V: TRBV4-1
J: TRBJ2-7
D: NA
size: few
length: 14
CDR3: CASSPFDTAYEQYF
DNA: TGCGCCAGCAGCCCCTTTGACACTGCCTACGAGCAGTACTTC

V: TRBV6-6
J: TRBJ2-7
D: TRBD1
size: NA
length: 14
CDR3: CASRTGGNSYEQYF
DNA: TGTGCCAGCAGGACAGGGGGGAATTCCTACGAGCAGTACTTC

V: TRBV10-3
J: TRBJ1-1
D: NA
size: few
length: 11
CDR3: CAISGNTEAFF
DNA: TGTGCCATCTCCGGGAACACTGAAGCTTTCTTT

V: TRBV7-8
J: TRBJ1-5
D: TRBD1
size: NA
length: 15
CDR3: CASSSDRTQNQPQHF
DNA: TGTGCCAGCAGTTCGGACAGGACCCAAAATCAGCCCCAGCATTTT

V: TRBV7-9
J: TRBJ2-7
D: NA
size: few
length: 14
CDR3: CASQGGGSPYEQYF
DNA: TGTGCCAGCCAAGGAGGGGGCAGCCCCTACGAGCAGTACTTC

V: TRBV7-8
J: TRBJ2-7
D: NA
size: NA
length: 16
CDR3: CASSLGAEGLSYEQYF
DNA: TGTGCCAGCAGCTTAGGTGCTGAGGGGCTTTCCTACGAGCAGTACTTC

V: TRBV6-5
J: TRBJ2-7
D: NA
size: NA
length: 12
CDR3: CASSSVGGEQYF
DNA: TGTGCCAGCAGTTCTGTGGGGGGCGAGCAGTACTTC

V: TRBV27
J: TRBJ2-7
D: TRBD1
size: few
length: 15
CDR3: CASSLRTGAPYEQYF
DNA: TGTGCCAGCAGTTTACGGACAGGGGCACCCTACGAGCAGTACTTC

V: TRBV29-1
J: TRBJ1-4
D: TRBD1
size: few
length: 11
CDR3: CSVVSGGSLFF
DNA: TGCAGCGTTGTTTCAGGGGGATCTCTGTTTTTT

V: TRBV29-1
J: TRBJ2-5
D: TRBD2
size: few
length: 16
CDR3: CSVVSGGRRLQETQYF
DNA: TGCAGCGTTGTTAGCGGGGGGCGGCGATTACAAGAGACCCAGTACTTC

V: TRBV30
J: TRBJ1-6
D: NA
size: NA
length: 13
CDR3: CAWNPGGTSPLHF
DNA: TGTGCCTGGAATCCCGGGGGGACTTCACCCCTCCACTTT

V: TRBV7-9
J: TRBJ1-6
D: NA
size: few
length: 13
CDR3: CASSLAGDSPLHF
DNA: TGTGCCAGCAGCTTAGCGGGGGATTCACCCCTCCACTTT

V: TRBV5-1
J: TRBJ1-1
D: NA
size: few
length: 14
CDR3: CASSLAQGRTEAFF
DNA: TGCGCCAGCAGCTTGGCCCAAGGGCGGACTGAAGCTTTCTTT

V: TRBV7-9
J: TRBJ1-3
D: NA
size: NA
length: 13
CDR3: CASSPGGGNTIYF
DNA: TGTGCCAGCAGCCCGGGAGGAGGAAACACCATATATTTT

V: TRBV7-3
J: TRBJ1-1
D: NA
size: NA
length: 12
CDR3: CASSLDRTEAFF
DNA: TGTGCCAGCAGCCTGGACCGCACTGAAGCTTTCTTT

V: TRBV28
J: TRBJ2-7
D: NA
size: NA
length: 15
CDR3: CASSLSAGSYYEQYF
DNA: TGTGCCAGCAGTTTATCAGCGGGCAGCTACTACGAGCAGTACTTC

V: TRBV28
J: TRBJ2-3
D: NA
size: NA
length: 14
CDR3: CASSSGQGTDTQYF
DNA: TGTGCCAGCAGCAGCGGGCAGGGCACAGATACGCAGTATTTT

V: TRBV11-1
J: TRBJ1-1
D: NA
size: few
length: 13
CDR3: CASRDSRDTEAFF
DNA: TGTGCCAGCAGGGATTCAAGGGACACTGAAGCTTTCTTT

V: TRBV4-2
J: TRBJ2-7
D: NA
size: NA
length: 13
CDR3: CASSQTTNYEQCF
DNA: TGTGCCAGCAGCCAGACCACCAACTACGAGCAGTGCTTC

V: TRBV5-4
J: TRBJ2-7
D: NA
size: NA
length: 12
CDR3: CASSSSSYEQYF
DNA: TGTGCCAGCAGCTCGAGCTCCTACGAGCAGTACTTC